This T cell receptor (beta chain) was recovered during a study of T-cell reconstitution after alpha-beta-depleted transplantation in children. The CDR3 covers 14 residues. V dropped 3 bases and J dropped 8; count of bases not matched to a gene: 6. The TCRbeta library was prepared with unique molecular identifiers. TCRdb re-called the PCR reads through MiXCR, storing one row per CDR3 protein. The top ten hold over 3.5% of the sample, which has about 400,000 distinct CDR3 sequences, about 20% seen once. Material: PBMCs from the stem cell graft donor, obtained from the stem cell graft. The TCR comes from a human donor who donated a stem cell graft to a child with acute myeloid leukemia. The chain carries TRBV12-3 or TRBV12-4 and TRBJ1-5; 8 bases are shared with TRBD1. CDR3: CASSLGQVGKPQHF. The CDR3 DNA is TGTGCCAGCAGTTTGGGACAGGTGGGGAAGCCCCAGCATTTT.